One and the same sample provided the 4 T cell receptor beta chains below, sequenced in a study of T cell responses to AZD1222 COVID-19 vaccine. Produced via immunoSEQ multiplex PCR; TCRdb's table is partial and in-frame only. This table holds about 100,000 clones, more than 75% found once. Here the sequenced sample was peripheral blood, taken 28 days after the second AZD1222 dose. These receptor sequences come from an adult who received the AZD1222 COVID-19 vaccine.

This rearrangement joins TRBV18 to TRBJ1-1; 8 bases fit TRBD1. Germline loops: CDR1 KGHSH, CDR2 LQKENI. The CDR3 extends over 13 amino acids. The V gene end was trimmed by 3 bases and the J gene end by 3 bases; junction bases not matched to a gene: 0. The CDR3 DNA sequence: TGTGCCAGCTCACCGACAGGGGACACTGAAGCTTTCTTT. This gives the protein CASSPTGDTEAFF.

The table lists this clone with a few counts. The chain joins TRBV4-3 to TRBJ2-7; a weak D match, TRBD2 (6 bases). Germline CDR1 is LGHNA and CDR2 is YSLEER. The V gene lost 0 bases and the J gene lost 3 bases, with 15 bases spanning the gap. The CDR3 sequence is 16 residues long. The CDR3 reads CASSQEVGGAHYEQYF. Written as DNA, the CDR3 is TGCGCCAGCAGCCAAGAGGTCGGCGGGGCCCACTACGAGCAGTACTTC.

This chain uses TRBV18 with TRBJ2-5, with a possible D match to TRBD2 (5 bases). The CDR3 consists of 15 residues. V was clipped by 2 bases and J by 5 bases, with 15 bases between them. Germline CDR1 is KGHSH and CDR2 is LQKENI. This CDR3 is CASSPVPGSTETQYF. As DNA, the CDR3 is TGTGCCAGCTCACCAGTCCCGGGGAGTACGGAGACCCAGTACTTC.

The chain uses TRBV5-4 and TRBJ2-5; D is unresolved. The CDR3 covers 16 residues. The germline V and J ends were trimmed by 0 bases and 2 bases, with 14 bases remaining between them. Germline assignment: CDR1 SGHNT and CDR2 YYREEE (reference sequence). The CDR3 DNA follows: TGTGCCAGCAGCTTGGATCGGAGAGATCAACAAGAGACCCAGTACTTC. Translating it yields CASSLDRRDQQETQYF.